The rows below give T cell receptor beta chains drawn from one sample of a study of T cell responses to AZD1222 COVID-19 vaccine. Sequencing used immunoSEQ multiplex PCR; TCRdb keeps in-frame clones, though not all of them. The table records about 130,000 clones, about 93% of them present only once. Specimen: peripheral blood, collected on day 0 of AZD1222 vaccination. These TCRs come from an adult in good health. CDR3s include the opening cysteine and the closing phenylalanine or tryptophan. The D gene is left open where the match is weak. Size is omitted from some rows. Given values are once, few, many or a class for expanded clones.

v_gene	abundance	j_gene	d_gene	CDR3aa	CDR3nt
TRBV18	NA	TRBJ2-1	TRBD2	CASSPSTPRGSPQFF	TGTGCCAGCTCACCCTCGACCCCGCGGGGGAGCCCACAGTTCTTC
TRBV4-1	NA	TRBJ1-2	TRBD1	CASSQDGRTGANYGYTF	TGCGCCAGCAGCCAAGACGGTCGGACAGGAGCTAACTATGGCTACACCTTC
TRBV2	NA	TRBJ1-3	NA	CASSEGGSGNTIYF	TGTGCCAGCAGTGAAGGGGGGAGTGGAAACACCATATATTTT
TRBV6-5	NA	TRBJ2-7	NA	CASSPSDYSYEQYF	TGTGCCAGCAGTCCCTCGGACTACTCCTACGAGCAGTACTTC
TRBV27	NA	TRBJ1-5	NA	CASSLGGTHQPQHF	TGTGCCAGCAGTTTAGGAGGGACCCATCAGCCCCAGCATTTT
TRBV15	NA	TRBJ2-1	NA	CATSRGIDEQFF	TGTGCCACCAGCAGGGGGATTGATGAGCAGTTCTTC
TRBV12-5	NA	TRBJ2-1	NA	CASGQIRPNEQFF	TGTGCTAGTGGCCAGATACGGCCAAATGAGCAGTTCTTC
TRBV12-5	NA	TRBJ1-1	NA	CASGLVLQTEAFF	TGTGCTAGTGGTTTGGTATTGCAAACTGAAGCTTTCTTT
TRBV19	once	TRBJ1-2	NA	CASLRVGNYGYTF	TGTGCCAGTCTTCGGGTCGGGAACTATGGCTACACCTTC
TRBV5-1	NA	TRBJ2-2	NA	CASSLQGPQGLFF	TGCGCCAGCAGCTTACAGGGCCCCCAGGGGCTGTTTTTT
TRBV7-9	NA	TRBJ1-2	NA	CASSLVSPTYGYTF	TGTGCCAGCAGCTTAGTGTCTCCTACCTATGGCTACACCTTC
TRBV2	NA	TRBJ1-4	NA	CASSGQNLEKLFF	TGTGCCAGCAGTGGCCAGAATCTAGAAAAACTGTTTTTT
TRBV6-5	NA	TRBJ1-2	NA	CASSLASYGYTF	TGTGCCAGCAGTTTGGCATCCTATGGCTACACCTTC
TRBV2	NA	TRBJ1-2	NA	CASSRTRTAEAIYGYTF	TGTGCCAGCAGTCGAACCCGGACAGCAGAAGCAATCTATGGCTACACCTTC
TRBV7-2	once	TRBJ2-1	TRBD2	CASSFLAGGYREQFF	TGTGCCAGCAGCTTTCTAGCGGGGGGGTACCGTGAGCAGTTCTTC
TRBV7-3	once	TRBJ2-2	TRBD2	CASSFGGGTGELFF	TGTGCCAGCAGCTTCGGGGGAGGGACCGGGGAGCTGTTTTTT
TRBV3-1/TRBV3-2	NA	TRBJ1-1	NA	CASSQDFGSYEAFF	TGTGCCAGCAGCCAAGATTTCGGCAGCTATGAAGCTTTCTTT
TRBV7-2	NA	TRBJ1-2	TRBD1	CASSGQGMSGYTF	TGTGCCAGCAGCGGACAGGGAATGAGCGGCTACACCTTC
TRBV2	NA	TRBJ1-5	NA	CASSDSQGGGQPQHF	TGTGCCAGCAGTGATTCACAGGGCGGCGGTCAGCCCCAGCATTTT
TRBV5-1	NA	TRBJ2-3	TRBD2	CASSVYGGWTDTQYF	TGCGCCAGCTCGGTCTACGGGGGGTGGACAGATACGCAGTATTTT
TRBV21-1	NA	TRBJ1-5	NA	CASSTRLRGGGNQPQHF	TGTGCCAGCAGCACTCGCCTCAGGGGCGGGGGCAATCAGCCCCAGCATTTT
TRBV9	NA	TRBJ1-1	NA	CASSLEVDAEAFF	TGTGCCAGCTCTCTAGAGGTAGACGCTGAAGCTTTCTTT
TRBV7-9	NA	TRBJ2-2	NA	CASTKEGHINTGELFF	TGTGCCAGCACCAAAGAGGGACACATTAACACCGGGGAGCTGTTTTTT
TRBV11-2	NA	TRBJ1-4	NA	CASSTQQGRGEKLFF	TGTGCCAGCAGCACCCAACAGGGAAGAGGAGAAAAACTGTTTTTT
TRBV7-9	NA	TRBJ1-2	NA	CASRGINYGYTF	TGTGCCAGCAGAGGGATTAACTATGGCTACACCTTC
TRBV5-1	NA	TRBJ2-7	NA	CASSLEEEGVVGQYF	TGCGCCAGCAGCTTGGAAGAGGAGGGGGTGGTGGGGCAGTACTTC
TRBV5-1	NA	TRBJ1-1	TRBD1	CASSLGQGALVTEAFF	TGCGCCAGCAGCTTAGGACAGGGGGCATTGGTCACTGAAGCTTTCTTT
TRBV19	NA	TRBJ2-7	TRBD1	CASSFPGQTYEQYF	TGTGCCAGTAGTTTCCCGGGACAGACCTACGAGCAGTACTTC
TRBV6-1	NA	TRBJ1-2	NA	CASSEKTSRVYGYTF	TGTGCCAGCAGTGAAAAAACAAGTAGGGTCTATGGCTACACCTTC
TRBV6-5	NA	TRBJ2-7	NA	CASSYSGGGYEQYF	TGTGCCAGCAGTTACTCCGGTGGGGGTTACGAGCAGTACTTC
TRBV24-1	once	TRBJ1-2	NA	CATSDPREGRDEGGYTF	TGTGCCACCAGTGATCCTCGGGAGGGCCGGGACGAGGGTGGCTACACCTTC
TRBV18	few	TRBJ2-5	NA	CASSPQGVGETQYF	TGTGCCAGCTCACCACAGGGAGTCGGAGAGACCCAGTACTTC